The TCR beta chain under discussion was sequenced for a study of T-cell reconstitution after alpha-beta-depleted transplantation in children. TCRbeta library construction was performed incorporating unique molecular identifiers. One entry per CDR3 protein, called by TCRdb with MiXCR from the PCR reads. Here the sample spans under 750,000 distinct CDR3 sequences, roughly 24% being singletons. The CDR3 is 13 residues long. CDR1 LGHNA and CDR2 YSLEER come from the germline V gene. V lost 2 bases and J lost 5, with 10 bases in between. The clonotype was recovered from a boy in the first two years of life who had a stem cell transplant for acute myeloid leukemia, so the T cells may come from the graft donor. Sequencing used PBMCs, mostly from graft donor cells, obtained 360 days after TCRalphabeta/CD19-depleted stem cell transplant. The chain links TRBV4-3 to TRBJ2-7; TRBD1 is a possible D gene (6 bases). The CDR3 here is CASSQRHRDEQYF. CDR3 nucleotide sequence: TGCGCCAGCAGCCAACGCCACAGGGACGAGCAGTACTTC.